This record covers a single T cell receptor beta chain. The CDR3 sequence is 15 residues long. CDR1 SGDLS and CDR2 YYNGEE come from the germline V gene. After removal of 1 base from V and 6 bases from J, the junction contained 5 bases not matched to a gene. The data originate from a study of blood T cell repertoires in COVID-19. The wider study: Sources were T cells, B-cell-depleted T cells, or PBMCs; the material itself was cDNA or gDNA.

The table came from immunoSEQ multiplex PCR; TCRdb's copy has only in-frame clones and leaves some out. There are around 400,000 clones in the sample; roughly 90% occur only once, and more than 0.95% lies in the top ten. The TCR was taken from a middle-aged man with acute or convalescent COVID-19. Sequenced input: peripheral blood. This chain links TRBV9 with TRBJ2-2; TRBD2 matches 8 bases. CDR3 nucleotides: TGTGCCAGCAGCGTACTCGGGGGGGCCGCCGGGGAGCTGTTTTTT. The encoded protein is CASSVLGGAAGELFF.